This T cell receptor (beta chain) is drawn from a study of shared clonotypes between healthy human individuals. The donors were adults (healthy and HIV-negative) with no recent acute infections or vaccinations. Deletions cut 10 bases from V and 0 bases from J, with 9 bases between. The CDR3 extends over 13 amino acids. Germline assignment: CDR1 MDHEN and CDR2 SYDVKM. The table came from immunoSEQ multiplex PCR; TCRdb's copy has only in-frame clones and leaves some out. This sample has approximately 1.5 million clones, with approximately 98.5% found just once. The clonotype originates from a young man in good health. Input material: naive CD4+ T cells sorted from blood. Sample subset: CD45RA+ positively selected. The chain links TRBV28 to TRBJ2-2, with D perhaps matching TRBD1 (5 bases). CDR3 region: CAIKGTNTGELFF. The CDR3 region has the DNA TGTGCCATCAAGGGGACGAACACCGGGGAGCTGTTTTTT.